This T cell receptor beta chain derives from a study of T cells after yellow fever vaccination. Findings of the study overall: Post-booster samples contained most primary-vaccination clones (approximately 97% CD4, about 87% CD8).

Comment on this clonotype: Its matching antigen is unknown. The germline gene is not matched at one end of the junction; a read error may be the cause.

The CDR3 is 14 residues long. CDR1 and CDR2 (germline): MNHEY, SVGEGT. As TCR cDNA was made by 5'RACE template switching, a universal primer site and UMIs were added. From the 5' RACE reads, TCRdb called clonotypes with MiXCR, one entry per CDR3 protein. The profile shows 250,000 to 350,000 distinct CDR3 sequences, 6.8% of them singletons. The chain has TRBV6-2 or TRBV6-3 and TRBJ1-2; TRBD1 agrees at 7 bases. The input for sequencing was PBMCs, taken approximately 40 days after the first yellow fever vaccination. The sequence was obtained from a man younger than 30 who received the YFV17D yellow fever vaccine. This chain's CDR3 is CASGVGTDVYGSTF. CDR3 bases: TGTGCCAGCGGGGTCGGGACAGATGTATATGGCTCCACCTTC.